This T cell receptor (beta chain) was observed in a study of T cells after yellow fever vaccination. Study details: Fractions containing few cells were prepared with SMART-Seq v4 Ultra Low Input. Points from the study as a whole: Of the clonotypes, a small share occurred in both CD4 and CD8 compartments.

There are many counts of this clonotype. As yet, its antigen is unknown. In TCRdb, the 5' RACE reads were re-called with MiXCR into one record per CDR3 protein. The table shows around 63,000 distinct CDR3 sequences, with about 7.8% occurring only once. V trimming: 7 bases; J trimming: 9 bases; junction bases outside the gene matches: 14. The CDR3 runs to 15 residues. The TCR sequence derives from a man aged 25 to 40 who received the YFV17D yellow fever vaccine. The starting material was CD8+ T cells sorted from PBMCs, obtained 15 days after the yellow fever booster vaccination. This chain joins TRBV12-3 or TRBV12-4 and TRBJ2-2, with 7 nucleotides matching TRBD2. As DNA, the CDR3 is TGTGCCAGCATCCCAGAGGGAGGGTACAATTGGGAGCTGTTTTTT. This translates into CASIPEGGYNWELFF.